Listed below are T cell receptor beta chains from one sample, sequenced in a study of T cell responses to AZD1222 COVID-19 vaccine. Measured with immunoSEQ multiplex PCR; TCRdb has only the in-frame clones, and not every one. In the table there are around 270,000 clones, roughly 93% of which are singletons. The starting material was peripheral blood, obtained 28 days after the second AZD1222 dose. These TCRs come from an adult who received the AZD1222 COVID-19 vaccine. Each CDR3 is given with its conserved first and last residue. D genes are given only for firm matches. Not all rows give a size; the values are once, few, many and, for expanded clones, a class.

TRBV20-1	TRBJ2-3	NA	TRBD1	CSASGQGGTDTQYF	TGCAGTGCCAGTGGACAGGGGGGCACAGATACGCAGTATTTT
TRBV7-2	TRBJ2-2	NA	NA	CASSLRGLGTGELFF	TGTGCCAGCAGCTTAAGGGGGTTAGGCACCGGGGAGCTGTTTTTT
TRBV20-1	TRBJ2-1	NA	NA	CSASFDGSTDEQFF	TGCAGTGCTAGTTTCGACGGGAGCACGGATGAGCAGTTCTTC
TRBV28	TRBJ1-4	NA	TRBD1	CASSPPGGEATNEKLFF	TGTGCCAGCAGCCCACCAGGGGGCGAAGCAACTAATGAAAAACTGTTTTTT
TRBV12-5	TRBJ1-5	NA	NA	CASGLDNQPQHF	TGTGCTAGTGGTTTGGATAATCAGCCCCAGCATTTT
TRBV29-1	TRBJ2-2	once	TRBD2	CSVGWGLAGTGELFF	TGCAGCGTGGGTTGGGGACTAGCGGGAACCGGGGAGCTGTTTTTT
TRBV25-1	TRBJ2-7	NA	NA	CASSARGRRNEQYF	TGTGCCAGCAGTGCGAGAGGGCGCAGAAACGAGCAGTACTTC
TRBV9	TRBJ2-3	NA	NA	CASSVDDGKTDTQYF	TGTGCCAGCAGCGTAGACGACGGGAAGACAGATACGCAGTATTTT
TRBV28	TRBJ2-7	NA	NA	CASSLGSSYEQYF	TGTGCCAGCAGTTTGGGCAGTTCCTACGAGCAGTACTTC
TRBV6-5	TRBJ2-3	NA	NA	CASSYQGTDTQYF	TGTGCCAGCAGTTATCAGGGCACAGATACGCAGTATTTT